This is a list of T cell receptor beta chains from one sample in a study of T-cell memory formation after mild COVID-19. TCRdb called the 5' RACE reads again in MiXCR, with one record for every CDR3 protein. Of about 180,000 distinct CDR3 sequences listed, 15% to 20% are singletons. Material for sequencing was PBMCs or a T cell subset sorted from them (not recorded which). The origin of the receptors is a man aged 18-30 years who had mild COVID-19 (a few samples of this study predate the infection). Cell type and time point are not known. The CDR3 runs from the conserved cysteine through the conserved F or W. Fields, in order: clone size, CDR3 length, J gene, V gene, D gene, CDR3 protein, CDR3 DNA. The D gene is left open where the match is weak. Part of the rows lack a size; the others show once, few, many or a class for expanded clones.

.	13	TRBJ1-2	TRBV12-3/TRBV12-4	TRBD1	CASRVTGGQGYTF	TGTGCCAGCAGGGTCACAGGGGGTCAAGGCTACACCTTC
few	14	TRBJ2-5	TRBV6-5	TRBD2	CASRLTSAQETQYF	TGTGCCAGCAGACTTACTAGCGCCCAAGAGACCCAGTACTTC
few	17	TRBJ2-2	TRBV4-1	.	CASSRMRGLQNTGELFF	TGCGCCAGCAGCCGAATGAGGGGACTTCAAAACACCGGGGAGCTGTTTTTT
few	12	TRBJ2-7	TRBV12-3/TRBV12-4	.	CASSHAREEQYF	TGTGCCAGCAGCCACGCCCGGGAAGAGCAGTACTTC
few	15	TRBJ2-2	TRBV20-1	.	CSARGGNRATGELFF	TGCAGTGCTAGAGGGGGGAACAGGGCCACCGGGGAGCTGTTTTTT
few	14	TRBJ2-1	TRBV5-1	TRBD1	CASSPGDRDNEQFF	TGCGCCAGCAGCCCGGGGGACAGGGACAATGAGCAGTTCTTC
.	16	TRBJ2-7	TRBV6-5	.	CASKSTGRHFSYEQYF	TGTGCCAGTAAGTCGACTGGGAGGCATTTCTCCTACGAGCAGTACTTC
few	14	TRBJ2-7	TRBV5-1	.	CASSFGGLPYEQYF	TGCGCCAGCAGCTTCGGCGGGTTACCCTACGAGCAGTACTTC
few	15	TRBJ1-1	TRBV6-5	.	CASSYRAQGATEAFF	TGTGCCAGCAGTTACAGGGCACAGGGTGCCACTGAAGCTTTCTTT
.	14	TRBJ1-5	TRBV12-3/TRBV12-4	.	CASSLGGAWQPQHF	TGTGCCAGCAGTCTAGGAGGGGCCTGGCAGCCCCAGCATTTT
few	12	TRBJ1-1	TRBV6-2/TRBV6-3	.	CASDRGDTEAFF	TGTGCCAGCGACCGGGGGGACACTGAAGCTTTCTTT
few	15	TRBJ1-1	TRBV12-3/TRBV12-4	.	CASSLQGSGGTEAFF	TGTGCCAGCAGTCTACAGGGATCGGGGGGCACTGAAGCTTTCTTT
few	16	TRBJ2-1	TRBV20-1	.	CSANLRAGRASNEQFF	TGCAGTGCTAATCTAAGGGCGGGGAGAGCCTCCAATGAGCAGTTCTTC
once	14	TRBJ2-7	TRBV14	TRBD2	CASSQMTSGYEQYF	TGTGCCAGCAGCCAGATGACTAGCGGCTACGAGCAGTACTTC
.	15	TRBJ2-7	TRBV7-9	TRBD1	CASSLGQPGRYEQYF	TGTGCCAGCAGCTTGGGACAGCCGGGCCGCTACGAGCAGTACTTC
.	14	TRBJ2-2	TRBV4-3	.	CASSQARTTGELFF	TGCGCCAGCAGCCAAGCCCGGACCACCGGGGAGCTGTTTTTT
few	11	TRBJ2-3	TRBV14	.	CASSAGYTQYF	TGTGCCAGCAGCGCCGGATATACGCAGTATTTT
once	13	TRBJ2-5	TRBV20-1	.	CSARRGTQETQYF	TGCAGTGCTAGGCGGGGAACCCAAGAGACCCAGTACTTC
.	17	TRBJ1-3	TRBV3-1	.	CASSQEGQGSSGNTIYF	TGTGCCAGCAGCCAAGAGGGGCAGGGGAGCTCTGGAAACACCATATATTTT
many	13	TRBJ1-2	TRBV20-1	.	CSASYGGEYGYTF	TGCAGTGCTAGTTATGGGGGGGAATATGGCTACACCTTC
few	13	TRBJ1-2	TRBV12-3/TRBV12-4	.	CASSTRANYGYTF	TGTGCCAGCAGTACGAGGGCCAACTATGGCTACACCTTC
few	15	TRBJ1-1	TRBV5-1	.	CASSSRGMGNTEAFF	TGCGCCAGCAGCTCAAGGGGGATGGGGAACACTGAAGCTTTCTTT
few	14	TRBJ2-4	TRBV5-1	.	CASSGLEGENIQYF	TGCGCCAGCAGCGGGCTGGAGGGGGAAAACATTCAGTACTTC
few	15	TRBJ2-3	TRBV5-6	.	CASSLLSRAGDTQYF	TGTGCCAGCAGCTTGCTTAGCAGGGCAGGAGATACGCAGTATTTT
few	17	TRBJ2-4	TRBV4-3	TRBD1	CASSQVPTGVAKNIQYF	TGCGCCAGCAGCCAGGTCCCGACAGGGGTAGCCAAAAACATTCAGTACTTC
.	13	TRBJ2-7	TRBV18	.	CASSPGEVGEQYF	TGTGCCAGCTCGCCCGGCGAGGTGGGCGAGCAGTACTTC
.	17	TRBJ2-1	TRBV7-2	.	CASSLAPTGRSYNEQFF	TGTGCCAGCAGCTTAGCACCGACCGGAAGGTCCTACAATGAGCAGTTCTTC
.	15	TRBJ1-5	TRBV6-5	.	CASSYSAGKNQPQHF	TGTGCCAGCAGTTACTCGGCAGGGAAGAATCAGCCCCAGCATTTT
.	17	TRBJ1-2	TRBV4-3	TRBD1	CASSPGTGGLGPYGYTF	TGCGCCAGCAGCCCCGGGACAGGGGGCCTGGGTCCCTATGGCTACACCTTC
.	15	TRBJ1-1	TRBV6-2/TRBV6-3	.	CASSYSRDGNTEAFF	TGTGCCAGCAGTTACTCGAGGGACGGGAACACTGAAGCTTTCTTT
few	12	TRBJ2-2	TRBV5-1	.	CASSLFSGELFF	TGCGCCAGCAGCTTGTTCAGCGGGGAGCTGTTTTTT
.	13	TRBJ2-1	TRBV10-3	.	CAISGMGGLEQFF	TGTGCCATCAGTGGGATGGGGGGCCTTGAGCAGTTCTTC
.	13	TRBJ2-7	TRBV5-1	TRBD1	CASTPGQGIEQYF	TGCGCCAGCACGCCGGGACAGGGGATCGAGCAGTACTTC
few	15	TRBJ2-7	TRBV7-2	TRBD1	CASSRQGELAYEQYF	TGTGCCAGCAGTCGACAGGGGGAACTCGCCTACGAGCAGTACTTC
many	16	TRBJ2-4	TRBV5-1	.	CASSLGLRDSGGIQYF	TGCGCCAGCAGCTTGGGACTCCGGGACTCCGGAGGAATTCAGTACTTC
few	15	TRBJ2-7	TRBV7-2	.	CASSLRGASVYEQYF	TGTGCCAGCAGCTTACGGGGGGCTAGCGTGTACGAGCAGTACTTC
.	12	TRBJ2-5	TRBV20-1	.	CSASGVGETQYF	TGCAGTGCTAGTGGCGTCGGAGAGACCCAGTACTTC
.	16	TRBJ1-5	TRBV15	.	CATSRSRAGWNQPQHF	TGTGCCACCAGCAGAAGCCGGGCAGGGTGGAATCAGCCCCAGCATTTT
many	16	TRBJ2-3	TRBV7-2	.	CASSRWDSRSTDTQYF	TGTGCCAGCAGCCGTTGGGATAGCCGGAGCACAGATACGCAGTATTTT
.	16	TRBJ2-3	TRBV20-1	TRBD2	CSARDVRLAGTDTQYF	TGCAGTGCTAGAGATGTTAGACTAGCAGGCACAGATACGCAGTATTTT
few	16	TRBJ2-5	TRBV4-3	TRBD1	CASSQDMGTGAQTQYF	TGCGCCAGCAGCCAAGATATGGGGACAGGGGCGCAGACCCAGTACTTC
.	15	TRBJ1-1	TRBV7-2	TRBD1	CASSLAQGTYTEAFF	TGTGCCAGCAGCTTAGCACAGGGGACGTACACTGAAGCTTTCTTT
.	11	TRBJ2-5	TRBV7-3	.	CASGVGETQYF	TGTGCCAGTGGCGTGGGGGAGACCCAGTACTTC
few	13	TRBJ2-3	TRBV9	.	CASSSDRTDTQYF	TGTGCCAGCAGCTCGGACCGCACAGATACGCAGTATTTT
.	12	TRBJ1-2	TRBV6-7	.	CASSGTDYGYTF	TGTGCCAGCAGTGGGACCGACTATGGCTACACCTTC
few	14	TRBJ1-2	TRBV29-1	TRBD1	CSVEETGVGYGYTF	TGCAGCGTTGAAGAGACAGGGGTGGGCTATGGCTACACCTTC
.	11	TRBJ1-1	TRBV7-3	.	CASSAGDVAFF	TGTGCCAGCAGCGCGGGAGATGTGGCTTTCTTT
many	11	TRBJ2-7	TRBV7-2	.	CASSFYYEQYF	TGTGCCAGCAGCTTTTACTACGAGCAGTACTTC
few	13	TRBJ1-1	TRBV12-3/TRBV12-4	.	CASSPWSGAEAFF	TGTGCCAGCAGCCCATGGTCAGGCGCTGAAGCTTTCTTT
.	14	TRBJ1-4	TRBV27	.	CASSLLGPNEKLFF	TGTGCCAGCAGTTTACTGGGGCCAAATGAAAAACTGTTTTTT